This T cell receptor beta chain was identified during a study of blood T cell repertoires in COVID-19. Overall study: Acute and convalescent COVID-19 samples came from the United States, Italy and Spain. The cDNA or gDNA used as material had been derived from T cells, B-cell-depleted T cells, or PBMCs.

Germline-derived CDR1 and CDR2 are LNHDA and SQIVND (reference sequence). CDR3 length: 14 residues. The ends were cut back, 1 base at V and 1 base at J, with 5 bases in the middle. Assay: immunoSEQ multiplex PCR; the TCRdb copy retains only in-frame clones and omits some. Here the sample spans about 190,000 clones, about four fifths being singletons. The gene calls are TRBV19 and TRBJ1-5, with D uncertain. The sequence came from a woman between 35 and 50 years old with acute or convalescent COVID-19. The sequenced material came from peripheral blood. The CDR3 nucleotides are TGTGCCAGTAGTATAGGGCACAGCAATCAGCCCCAGCATTTT. Translated, it gives CASSIGHSNQPQHF.